Below, one T cell receptor (beta chain) is given with its context. The sample originates from a study of blood T cell repertoires in COVID-19. The assay was immunoSEQ multiplex PCR, and TCRdb's table has in-frame clones only and misses some. The sample holds some 56,000 clones; 70% to 75% are singletons and the top ten take around 18%. From germline, CDR1 is SNHLY and CDR2 FYNNEI. Trimming at V came to 5 bases and at J to 0 bases, leaving 7 bases not matched to a gene. The CDR3 totals 18 residues. The sequencing sample was made of peripheral blood. The gene calls are TRBV2 and TRBJ2-4, with 13 bases lining up with TRBD2. This receptor was obtained from a woman aged 45 to 65 with active or convalescent COVID-19. This chain's CDR3 is CASSPGLAGSLAKNIQYF. In DNA form, the CDR3 reads TGTGCCAGCAGTCCGGGACTAGCGGGATCTCTAGCCAAAAACATTCAGTACTTC.